The entry below describes one T cell receptor beta chain. Its antigen target is currently unknown. Germline is not matched at one junction end, which may reflect a read error. Library preparation was by 5' RACE. A second PCR of about 7 to 12 cycles was run with a J-beta primer mix and a sample-barcoded 5' primer. A unique molecular identifier was introduced onto each TCR beta cDNA molecule by a template-switch 5' adaptor carrying 12 random nucleotides. At least 2.5 million CDR3-containing paired-end reads were obtained from each sample. First-strand cDNA was synthesized from all RNA with the Mint cDNA synthesis kit, primed by a TRBC-specific oligonucleotide. All cDNA was treated with uracil-DNA glycosylase and then went through a first 18-cycle PCR with the universal primers M1SS and BC2_uni_R. The study's processing was this. For normalization, 1 million high-quality reads were randomly selected from each sample, with every read carrying a distinct molecular identifier. Instead of being binned into consensus sequences, reads with shared molecular identifiers were discarded. CDR3 identification, clonotype clustering and error correction used MiTCR with a Q25 quality threshold and the strictest error-elimination algorithm. Lower-bound total TCR beta diversity was estimated with a nonparametric unseen species model using Euler transformation. The public reads were run again by TCRdb, first through fastp at Q25 and then through MiXCR, and only productive beta chains were kept. One record per CDR3 amino acid sequence lists the most common genes and DNA. TCRdb assigned the V and J calls; the authors' analysis was not used. The table for this sample lists some 1,800,000 distinct CDR3 sequences; roughly two fifths of them were counted only once. The ten largest account for 20% to 25% of the sample.

This sample stems from a study of blood T cells in healthy people across ages (dated by TCRdb to the mid-2010s). About the full investigation: In model experiments, roughly one uniquely barcoded TCR beta cDNA molecule per two T cells was captured by template switching. Using the same blood draw, the study looked at two additional independent replicas of 1 million unique cDNA reads for two donors, one aged 18 to 30 and the other aged 80 or older. To avoid experimental bias, donors of different ages were spread randomly across the sequencing lanes. Age-related changes in TCR beta repertoire diversity were measured in the study by deep sequencing normalized with unique cDNA molecular identifiers. Four age groups were formed from the donors: young (average 16 years), middle-aged (more than 35), aged (roughly 59) and long-lived (more than 75). Study-wide conclusions, independent of this receptor: Donor CMV infection status was unknown, potentially confounding age-related changes in expanded clonotypes. A strong correlation was found between observed TCR beta diversity and the percentage of naive T cells measured by flow cytometry. Total diversity estimates from one million sequenced T cells were considered lower bounds and underestimates. As age increased, observed TCR beta diversity per million T cells dropped in a roughly linear way, and a significant reduction was already evident by age roughly 36. Compared with the aged group, the long-lived group had more naive CD4+ T cells, fewer expanded clones and increased TCR diversity, a pattern suggesting age selection. Since profiling was done on bulk unsorted PBMCs, naive and antigen-experienced compartments could not be conclusively compared.

The donors were 40 or so Caucasian individuals from Russia, aged roughly 6 to 100 years, who were systemically healthy. Around 10 milliliters of peripheral blood were drawn from each donor into EDTA-treated Vacutainer tubes. PBMCs were isolated by Ficoll-Paque density-gradient centrifugation, with at least 6 million obtained per sample. Total RNA, at least 5.5 micrograms per sample, was extracted from PBMCs with Trizol reagent. Naive CD45RAhigh/CD27high T cell percentages were measured by flow cytometry on a PBMC aliquot from every donor. The clonotype comes from a human donor in good health. Sequenced sample: blood.

The nucleotide sequence is given as TGTGCCATCAGCATCCGGACAGGGGAAACCCAGTACTTC. The resulting protein is CAISIRTGETQYF. The sequence is built from TRBV15 and TRBJ2-5; TRBD1 lines up with 9 middle nucleotides. The germline V gene (reference sequence) gives CDR1 as LNHNV and CDR2 as YYDKDF. Its CDR3 holds 13 amino acids, cysteine through phenylalanine. The only DNA kept is the CDR3, 39 bases in frame from the first base.